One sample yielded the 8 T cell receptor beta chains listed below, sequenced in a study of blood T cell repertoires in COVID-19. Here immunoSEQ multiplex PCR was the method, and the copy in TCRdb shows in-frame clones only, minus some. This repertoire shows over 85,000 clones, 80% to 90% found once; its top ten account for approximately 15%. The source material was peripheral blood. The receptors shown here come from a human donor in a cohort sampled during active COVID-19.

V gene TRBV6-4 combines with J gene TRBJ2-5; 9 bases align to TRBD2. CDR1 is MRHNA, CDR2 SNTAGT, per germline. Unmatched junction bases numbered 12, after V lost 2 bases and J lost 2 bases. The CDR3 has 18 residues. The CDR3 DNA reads TGTGCCAGCAGTGACGAGAAAGGACTAGCGCGAGGGCAAGAGACCCAGTACTTC. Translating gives CASSDEKGLARGQETQYF.

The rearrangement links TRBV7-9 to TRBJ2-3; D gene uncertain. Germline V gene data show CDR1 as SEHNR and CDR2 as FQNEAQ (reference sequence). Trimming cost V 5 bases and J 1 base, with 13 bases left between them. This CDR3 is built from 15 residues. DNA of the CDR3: TGTGCCAGCAGCGGCTGGAGAGTGGGCACAGATACGCAGTATTTT. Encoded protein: CASSGWRVGTDTQYF.

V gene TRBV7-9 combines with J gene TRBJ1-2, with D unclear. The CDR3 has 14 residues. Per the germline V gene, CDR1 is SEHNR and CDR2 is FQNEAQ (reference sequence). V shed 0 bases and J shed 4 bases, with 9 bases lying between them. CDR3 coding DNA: TGTGCCAGCAGCTTAGCGGAGCAGCTCTATGGCTACACCTTC. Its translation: CASSLAEQLYGYTF. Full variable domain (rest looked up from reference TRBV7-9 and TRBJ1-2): DTGVSQNPRHKITKRGQNVTFRCDPISEHNRLYWYRQTLGQGPEFLTYFQNEAQLEKSRLLSDRFSAERPKGSFSTLEIQRTEQGDSAMYLCASSLAEQLYGYTFGSGTRLTVV.

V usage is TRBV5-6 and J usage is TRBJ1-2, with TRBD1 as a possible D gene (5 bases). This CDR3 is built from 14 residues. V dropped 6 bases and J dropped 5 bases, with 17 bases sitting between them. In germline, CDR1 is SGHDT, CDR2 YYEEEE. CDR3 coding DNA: TGTGCCAGCACCCCGGGGGTCCGAGGGTATGGCTACACCTTC. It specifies CASTPGVRGYGYTF. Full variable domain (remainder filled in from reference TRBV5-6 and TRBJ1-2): DAGVTQSPTHLIKTRGQQVTLRCSPKSGHDTVSWYQQALGQGPQFIFQYYEEEERQRGNFPDRFSGHQFPNYSSELNVNALLLGDSALYLCASTPGVRGYGYTFGSGTRLTVV.

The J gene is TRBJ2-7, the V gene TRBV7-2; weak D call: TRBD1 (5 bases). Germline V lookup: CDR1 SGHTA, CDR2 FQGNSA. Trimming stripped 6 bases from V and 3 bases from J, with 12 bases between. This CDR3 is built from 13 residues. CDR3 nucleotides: TGTGCCAGCAGTCCCAGGGTAAGCTACGAGCAGTACTTC. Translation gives CASSPRVSYEQYF. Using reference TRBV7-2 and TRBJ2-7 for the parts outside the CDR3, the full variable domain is GAGVSQSPSNKVTEKGKDVELRCDPISGHTALYWYRQSLGQGLEFLIYFQGNSAPDKSGLPSDRFSAERTGGSVSTLTIQRTQQEDSAVYLCASSPRVSYEQYFGPGTRLTVT.

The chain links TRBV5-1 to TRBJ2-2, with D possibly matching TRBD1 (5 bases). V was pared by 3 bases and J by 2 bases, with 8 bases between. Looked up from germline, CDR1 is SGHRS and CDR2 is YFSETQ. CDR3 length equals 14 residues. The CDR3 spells CASSWQGNTGELFF. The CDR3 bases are TGCGCCAGCAGCTGGCAGGGAAACACCGGGGAGCTGTTTTTT.

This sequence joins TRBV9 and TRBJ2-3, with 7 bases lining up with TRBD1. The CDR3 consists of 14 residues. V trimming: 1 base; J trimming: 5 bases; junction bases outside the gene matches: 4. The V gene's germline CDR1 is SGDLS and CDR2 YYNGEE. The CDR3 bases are TGTGCCAGCAGCGTAAGATCAGGGGGAGATACGCAGTATTTT. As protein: CASSVRSGGDTQYF.

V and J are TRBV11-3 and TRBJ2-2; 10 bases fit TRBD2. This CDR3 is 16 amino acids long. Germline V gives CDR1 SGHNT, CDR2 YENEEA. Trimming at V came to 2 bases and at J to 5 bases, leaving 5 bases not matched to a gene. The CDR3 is CASSLRSGRGTGELFF. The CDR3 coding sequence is TGTGCCAGCAGCTTACGAAGCGGGAGGGGGACCGGGGAGCTGTTTTTT.